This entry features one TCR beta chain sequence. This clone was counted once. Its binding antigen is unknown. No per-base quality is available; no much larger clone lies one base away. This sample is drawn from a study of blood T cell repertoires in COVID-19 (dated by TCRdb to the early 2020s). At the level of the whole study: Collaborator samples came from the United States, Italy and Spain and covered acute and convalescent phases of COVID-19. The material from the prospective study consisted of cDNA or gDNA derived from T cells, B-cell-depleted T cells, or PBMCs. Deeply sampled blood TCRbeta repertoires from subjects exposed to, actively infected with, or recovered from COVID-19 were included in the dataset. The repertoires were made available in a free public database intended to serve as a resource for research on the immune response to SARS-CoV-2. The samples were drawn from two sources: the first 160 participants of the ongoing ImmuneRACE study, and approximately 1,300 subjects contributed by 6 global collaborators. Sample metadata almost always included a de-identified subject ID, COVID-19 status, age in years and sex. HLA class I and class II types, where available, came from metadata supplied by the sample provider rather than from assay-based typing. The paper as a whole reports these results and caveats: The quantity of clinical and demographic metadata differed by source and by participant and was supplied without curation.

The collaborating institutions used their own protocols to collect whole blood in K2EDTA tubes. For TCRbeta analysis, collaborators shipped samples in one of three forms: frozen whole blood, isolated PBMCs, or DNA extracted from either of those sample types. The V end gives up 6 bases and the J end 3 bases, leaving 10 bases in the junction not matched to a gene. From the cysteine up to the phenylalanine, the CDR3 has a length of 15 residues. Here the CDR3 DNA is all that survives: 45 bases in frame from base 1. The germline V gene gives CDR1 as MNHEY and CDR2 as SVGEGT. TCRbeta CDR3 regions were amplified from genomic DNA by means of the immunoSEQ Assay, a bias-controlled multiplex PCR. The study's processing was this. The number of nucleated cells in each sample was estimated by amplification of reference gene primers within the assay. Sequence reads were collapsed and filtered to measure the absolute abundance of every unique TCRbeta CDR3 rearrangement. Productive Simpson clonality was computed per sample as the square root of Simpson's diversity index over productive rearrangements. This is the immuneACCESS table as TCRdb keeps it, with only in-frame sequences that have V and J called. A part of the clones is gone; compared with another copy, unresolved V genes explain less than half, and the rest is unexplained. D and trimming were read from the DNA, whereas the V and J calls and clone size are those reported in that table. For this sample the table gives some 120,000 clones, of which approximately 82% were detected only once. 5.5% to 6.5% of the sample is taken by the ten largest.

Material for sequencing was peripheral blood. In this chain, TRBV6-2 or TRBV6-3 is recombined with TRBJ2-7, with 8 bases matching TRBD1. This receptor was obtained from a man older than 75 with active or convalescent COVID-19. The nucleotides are TGTGCCAGCAGCCGACCTGGGACAGGAGACTACGAGCAGTACTTC. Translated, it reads CASSRPGTGDYEQYF.